This entry describes one T cell receptor (beta chain). Antigen: not known. This may stem from a read error, because a much larger clone lies one nucleotide away. Germline V gives CDR1 SGHTA, CDR2 FQGNSA. V lost 6 bases to trimming and J lost 11 bases, with 17 bases between them. The CDR3 is 14 residues long. Authors of the study amplified TCR beta CDR3 regions from RNA transcripts. RT-PCR in the first round (using the HTBI primer set) targeted the TCR CDR3. TCRdb used MiXCR to reprocess the multiplex PCR reads, holding one entry per CDR3 protein. The sample lists about 96,000 distinct CDR3 sequences; over 50% were seen once. Researchers defined stable Graves' hyperthyroidism as no ophthalmopathy progression within 18 months. This sample was included in a study of T cells in Graves' hyperthyroidism and ophthalmopathy. Regarding the study as a whole: Ophthalmopathy stood apart from stable hyperthyroidism in a 13 V-J model. Appearing also in blood were most of the thyroid clonotypes expanded above 0.001.

The source of this sequence is a woman aged 40 to 55 with Graves' hyperthyroidism. The rearrangement links TRBV7-2 to TRBJ1-6; no clear D. The specimen was blood. CDR3: CASSPTKRDPPLHF. Here the CDR3 DNA reads TGTGCCAGCAGTCCTACAAAAAGAGATCCACCCCTCCACTTT.